This record concerns one T cell receptor (beta chain) sequence. Antigen specificity is unknown. The entry originates in a study of cytomegalovirus exposure and HLA in healthy donors. Study-wide background: Researchers found that around 80% of almost 400 genotyped donors fell within the Caucasian-associated ancestry cluster. Regarding the study as a whole: With DRB1 most and HLA-C fewest, TCR association rates differed between HLA loci in a later analysis. A cluster of highly shared sequence variants was likely a sequencing artifact. The authors listed some 160 TCR beta chains as cytomegalovirus-associated.

Both 60 Vbeta primers and 13 Jbeta primers went into the PCR. Produced via immunoSEQ multiplex PCR; TCRdb's table is partial and in-frame only. The table records 95,000 to 150,000 clones, roughly 8.6% of them present only once. The sequenced sample consisted of PBMCs. The TCR was taken from a woman aged 40 to 49 in good health and CMV-seropositive.

CDR3 nucleotide sequence: TGCGCCAGCAGTGAGTCGGGAAGGGATGGGAGCACTGAAGCTTTCTTT. It specifies CASSESGRDGSTEAFF. This chain links TRBV10-1 with TRBJ1-1; no clear D. Trimming cost V 0 bases and J 4 bases, with 15 bases left between them. The germline gives CDR1 WNHNN, CDR2 SYGVQD (reference sequence). CDR3 size: 16 residues.